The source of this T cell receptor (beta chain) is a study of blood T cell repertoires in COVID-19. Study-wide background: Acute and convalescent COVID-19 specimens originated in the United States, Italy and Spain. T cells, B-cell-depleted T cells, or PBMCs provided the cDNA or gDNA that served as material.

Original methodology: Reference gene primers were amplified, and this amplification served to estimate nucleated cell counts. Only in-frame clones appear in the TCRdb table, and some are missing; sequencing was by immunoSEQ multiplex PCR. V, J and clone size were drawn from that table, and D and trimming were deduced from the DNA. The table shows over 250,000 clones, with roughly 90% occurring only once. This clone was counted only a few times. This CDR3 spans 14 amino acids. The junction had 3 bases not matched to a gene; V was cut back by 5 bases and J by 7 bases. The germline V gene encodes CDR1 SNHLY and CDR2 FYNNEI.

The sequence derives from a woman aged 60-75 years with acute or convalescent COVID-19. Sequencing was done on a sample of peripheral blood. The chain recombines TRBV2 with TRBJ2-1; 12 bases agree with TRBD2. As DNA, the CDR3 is TGTGCCAGCAGTAGACTAGCGGGAGTTAATGAGCAGTTCTTC. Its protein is CASSRLAGVNEQFF.